These 2 T cell receptor beta chains came from one sample sequenced in a study of cytomegalovirus exposure and HLA in healthy donors. Primers: 60 Vbeta forward and 13 Jbeta reverse. Some clones are missing from TCRdb's copy, which holds only in-frame ones; the method was immunoSEQ multiplex PCR. This sample has 99,000 or so clones, with around 72% found just once. Sequenced: PBMCs. All receptors come from a man aged 25-45 years in good health and CMV-seronegative.

This clone was counted only a few times. The V gene is TRBV6-5, the J gene TRBJ1-2; D remains unclear. This CDR3 has 14 amino acids. Germline V gene data show CDR1 as MNHEY and CDR2 as SVGAGI. Between the trimmed V and J ends, which lost 2 bases and 3 bases, there was a span of 10 bases. The CDR3: CASSYIDGDYGYTF. For the CDR3, the DNA is TGTGCCAGCAGTTACATCGACGGAGACTATGGCTACACCTTC.

The chain joins TRBV5-8 to TRBJ2-1; 7 bases map to TRBD2. CDR3 size: 14 residues. V lost 5 bases, J lost 7 bases, and 9 bases stayed unmatched. Germline lookup yields CDR1 SGHTS and CDR2 YDEGEE. CDR3 protein: CASRGLPLGNEQFF. CDR3 DNA: TGTGCCAGCAGGGGACTACCCTTGGGGAATGAGCAGTTCTTC.